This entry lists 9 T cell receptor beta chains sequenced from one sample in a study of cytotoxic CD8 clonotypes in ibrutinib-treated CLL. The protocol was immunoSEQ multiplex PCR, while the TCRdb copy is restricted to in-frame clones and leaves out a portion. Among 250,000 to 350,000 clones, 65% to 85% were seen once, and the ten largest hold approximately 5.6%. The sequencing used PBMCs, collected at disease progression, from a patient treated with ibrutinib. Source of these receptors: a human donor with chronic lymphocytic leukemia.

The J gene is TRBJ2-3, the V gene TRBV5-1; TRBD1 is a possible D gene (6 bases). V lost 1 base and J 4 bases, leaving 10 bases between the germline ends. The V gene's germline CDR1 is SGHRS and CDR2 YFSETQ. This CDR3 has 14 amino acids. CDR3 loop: CASSLRQGSDTQYF. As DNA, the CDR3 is TGCGCCAGCAGCTTGCGGCAGGGGTCAGATACGCAGTATTTT.

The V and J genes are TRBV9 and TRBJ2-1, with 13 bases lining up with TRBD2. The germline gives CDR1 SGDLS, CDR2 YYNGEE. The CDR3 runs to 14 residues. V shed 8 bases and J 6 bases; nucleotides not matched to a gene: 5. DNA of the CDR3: TGTGCCAGTGAAGGACTAGCGGGGGCCAATGAGCAGTTCTTC. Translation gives CASEGLAGANEQFF.

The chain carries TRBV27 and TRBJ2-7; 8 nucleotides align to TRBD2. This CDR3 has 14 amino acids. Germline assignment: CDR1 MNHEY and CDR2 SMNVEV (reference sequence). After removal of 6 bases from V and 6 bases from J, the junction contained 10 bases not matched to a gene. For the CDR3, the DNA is TGTGCCAGCAGACCCCGGGGGGGGCCGGTCGAGCAGTACTTC. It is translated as CASRPRGGPVEQYF.

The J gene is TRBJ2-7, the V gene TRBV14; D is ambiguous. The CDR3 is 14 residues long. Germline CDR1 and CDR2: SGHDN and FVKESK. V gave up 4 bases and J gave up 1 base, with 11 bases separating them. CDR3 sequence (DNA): TGTGCCAGCAGCCCCGGGCTCGTTTCCTACGAGCAGTACTTC. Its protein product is CASSPGLVSYEQYF.

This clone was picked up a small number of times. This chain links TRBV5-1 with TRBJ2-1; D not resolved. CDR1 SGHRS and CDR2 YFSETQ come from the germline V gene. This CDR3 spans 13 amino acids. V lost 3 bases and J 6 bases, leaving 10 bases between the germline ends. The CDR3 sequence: CASSSGIPNEQFF. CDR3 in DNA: TGCGCCAGCAGCTCAGGAATACCCAATGAGCAGTTCTTC.

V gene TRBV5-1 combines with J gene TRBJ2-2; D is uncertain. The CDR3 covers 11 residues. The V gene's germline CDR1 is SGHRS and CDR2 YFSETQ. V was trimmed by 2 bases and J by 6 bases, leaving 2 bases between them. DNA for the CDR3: TGCGCCAGCAGCTTCTCCGGGGAGCTGTTTTTT. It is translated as CASSFSGELFF.

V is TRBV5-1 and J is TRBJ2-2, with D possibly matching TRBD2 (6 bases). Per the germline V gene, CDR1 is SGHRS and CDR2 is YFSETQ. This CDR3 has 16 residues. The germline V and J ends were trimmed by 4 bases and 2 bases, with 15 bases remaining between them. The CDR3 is CASSPGEGHNTGELFF. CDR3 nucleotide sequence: TGCGCCAGCAGCCCGGGAGAGGGGCACAACACCGGGGAGCTGTTTTTT.

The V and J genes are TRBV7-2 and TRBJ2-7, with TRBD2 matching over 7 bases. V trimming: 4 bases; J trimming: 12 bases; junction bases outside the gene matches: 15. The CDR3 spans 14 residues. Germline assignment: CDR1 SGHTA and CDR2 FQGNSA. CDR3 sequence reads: CASSSPGGGGTPYF. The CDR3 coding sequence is TGTGCCAGCAGCTCCCCTGGGGGGGGAGGTACTCCGTACTTC.

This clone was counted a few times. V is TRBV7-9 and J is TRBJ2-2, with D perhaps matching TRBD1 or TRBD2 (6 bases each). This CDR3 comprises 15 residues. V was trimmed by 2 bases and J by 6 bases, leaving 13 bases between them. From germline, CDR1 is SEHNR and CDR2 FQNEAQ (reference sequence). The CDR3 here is CASSLIQGGAGELFF. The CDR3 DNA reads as TGTGCCAGCAGCTTAATACAGGGAGGCGCCGGGGAGCTGTTTTTT.